The 2 T cell receptor beta chains presented below share a single source sample, sequenced in a study of blood T cell repertoires in COVID-19. Sequenced by immunoSEQ multiplex PCR; TCRdb stores in-frame clones only, minus some. The data hold fewer than 250,000 clones, with over 80% observed a single time. Sequencing was done on a sample of peripheral blood. These receptors were obtained from a woman aged 70-85 years with active or convalescent COVID-19.

The gene calls are TRBV30 and TRBJ1-4; 7 bases agree with TRBD1. Germline trimming cut 4 bases from V and 2 bases from J; bases unmatched to any gene: 1. Germline loops: CDR1 GTSNPN, CDR2 SVGIG (reference sequence). The CDR3 has 13 amino acids. CDR3 sequence (DNA): TGTGCCTGGAAACAGGGGACTAATGAAAAACTGTTTTTT. Protein sequence: CAWKQGTNEKLFF.

This clone has just one count. V gene TRBV15 combines with J gene TRBJ1-1, with D perhaps TRBD1 (6 bases). This CDR3 region has 17 residues. The germline V gene has CDR1 LNHNV and CDR2 YYDKDF (reference sequence). V shed 2 bases and J shed 4 bases, with 20 bases lying between them. The CDR3 region is CATSRPTGFGLPTEAFF. Here the CDR3 DNA reads TGTGCCACCAGCAGACCTACAGGGTTCGGATTGCCCACTGAAGCTTTCTTT.